This TCR beta chain was identified in a study of cytomegalovirus exposure and HLA in healthy donors. Study-level results: It was reported in a later analysis that an Asian-associated ancestry cluster showed fewer N-insertions than the approximately 700-donor mean. Researchers reported from a later analysis that most CMV-associated TCR beta chains appeared HLA-restricted. Data from an earlier analysis indicated that most TCR beta V segments were productive either about 87% or about 30% of the time.

PCR employed 60 Vbeta and 13 Jbeta primers. Per the original methods: Later work found 65 million to 100 million unique TCR beta chains, with 10 million to 14 million shared. Here immunoSEQ multiplex PCR was the method, and the copy in TCRdb shows in-frame clones only, minus some. V and J calls and clone size come straight from that table; D and trimming were deduced from the DNA. The sample lists around 130,000 clones; just under 80% were seen once. A remark on this clone: Its antigen is currently unknown.

Trimming took 5 bases from V and 8 from J, leaving 13 bases between them. CDR1 and CDR2 from the germline V gene are MDHEN and SYDVKM. CDR3 length equals 13 residues. The specimen was PBMCs. V gene TRBV28 combines with J gene TRBJ2-1, with D tentatively TRBD2 (6 bases). This receptor was obtained from a man aged 25-45 years in good health and CMV-seronegative. The DNA of the CDR3 is TGTGCCAGCAGTCCCGGATCGGGAGATGAGCAGTTCTTC. Protein product: CASSPGSGDEQFF. Based on the CDR3 plus reference TRBV28 and TRBJ2-1, the full variable domain is DVKVTQSSRYLVKRTGEKVFLECVQDMDHENMFWYRQDPGLGLRLIYFSYDVKMKEKGDIPEGYSVSREKKERFSLILESASTNQTSMYLCASSPGSGDEQFFGPGTRLTVL.